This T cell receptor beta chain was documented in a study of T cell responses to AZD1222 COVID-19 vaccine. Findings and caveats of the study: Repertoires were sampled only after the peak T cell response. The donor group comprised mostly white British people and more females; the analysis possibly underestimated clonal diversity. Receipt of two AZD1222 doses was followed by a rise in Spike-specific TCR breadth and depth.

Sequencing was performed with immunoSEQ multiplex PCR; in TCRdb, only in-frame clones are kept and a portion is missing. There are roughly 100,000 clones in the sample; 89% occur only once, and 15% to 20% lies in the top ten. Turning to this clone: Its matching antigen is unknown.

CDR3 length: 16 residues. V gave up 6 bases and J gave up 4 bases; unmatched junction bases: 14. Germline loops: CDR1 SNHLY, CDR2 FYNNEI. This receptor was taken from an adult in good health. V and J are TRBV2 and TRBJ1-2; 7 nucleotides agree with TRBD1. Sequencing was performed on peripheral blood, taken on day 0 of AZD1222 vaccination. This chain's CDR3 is CASSSTRDRPIYGYTF. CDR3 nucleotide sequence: TGTGCCAGCAGCAGTACTCGGGACAGACCAATCTATGGCTACACCTTC.